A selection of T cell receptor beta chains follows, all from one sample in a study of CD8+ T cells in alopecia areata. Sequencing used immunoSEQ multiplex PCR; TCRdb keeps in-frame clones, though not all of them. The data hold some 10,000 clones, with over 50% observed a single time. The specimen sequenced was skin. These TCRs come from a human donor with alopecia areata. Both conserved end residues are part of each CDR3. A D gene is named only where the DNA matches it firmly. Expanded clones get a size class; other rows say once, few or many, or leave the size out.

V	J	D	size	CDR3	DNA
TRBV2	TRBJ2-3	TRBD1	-	CAMPQGPSGDTQYF	TGTGCCATGCCACAGGGGCCCTCTGGAGATACGCAGTATTTT
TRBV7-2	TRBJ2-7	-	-	CASSLGLVREQYF	TGTGCCAGCAGCCTTGGGCTTGTTCGCGAGCAGTACTTC
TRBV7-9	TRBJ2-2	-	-	CASSPPTGYNGELFF	TGTGCCAGCAGCCCCCCCACAGGGTATAACGGGGAGCTGTTTTTT
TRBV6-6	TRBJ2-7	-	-	CASSYSQPYEQYF	TGTGCCAGCAGTTACTCGCAGCCTTACGAGCAGTACTTC
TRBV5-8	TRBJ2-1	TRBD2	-	CASFLGTSVFKQFF	TGTGCCAGCTTCCTCGGGACTAGCGTCTTCAAGCAGTTCTTC
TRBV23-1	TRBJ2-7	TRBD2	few	CASSQSGGLAGAYEQYF	TGCGCCAGCAGTCAATCCGGCGGGCTAGCGGGGGCCTACGAGCAGTACTTC
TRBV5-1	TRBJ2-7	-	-	CASRDSSYEQYF	TGCGCCAGCAGGGACAGCTCCTACGAGCAGTACTTC
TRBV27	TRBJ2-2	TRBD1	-	CASSLAGGAPGELFF	TGTGCCAGCAGTTTAGCAGGGGGCGCGCCCGGGGAGCTGTTTTTT
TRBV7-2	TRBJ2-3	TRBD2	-	CASSLGPSGLSTDTQYF	TGTGCCAGCAGCTTAGGCCCTAGCGGGCTTAGCACAGATACGCAGTATTTT
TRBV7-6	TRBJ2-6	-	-	CASSPKDSSGANVLTF	TGTGCCAGCAGCCCAAAGGACAGCTCTGGGGCCAACGTCCTGACTTTC
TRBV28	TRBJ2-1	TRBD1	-	CASRLSDRGGNEQFF	TGTGCCAGCAGGCTCTCGGACAGGGGGGGAAATGAGCAGTTCTTC
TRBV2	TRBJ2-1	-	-	CASSAPIEATYNEQFF	TGTGCCAGCAGTGCGCCGATAGAAGCGACCTACAATGAGCAGTTCTTC
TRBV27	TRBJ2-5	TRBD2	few	CASSLLAVGGKETQYF	TGTGCCAGCAGTTTACTTGCTGTGGGAGGGAAAGAGACCCAGTACTTC
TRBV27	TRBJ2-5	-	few	CASSFPGETQYF	TGTGCCAGCAGTTTCCCGGGAGAGACCCAGTACTTC
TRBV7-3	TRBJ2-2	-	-	CASRQQGERELFF	TGTGCCAGCAGGCAACAGGGCGAGAGGGAGCTGTTTTTT
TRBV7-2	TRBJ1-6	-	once	CASSPQAGSNSPLHF	TGTGCCAGCAGCCCTCAGGCAGGGAGTAATTCACCCCTCCACTTT
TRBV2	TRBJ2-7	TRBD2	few	CASKSGTSGFYEQYF	TGTGCCAGTAAATCCGGGACTAGCGGTTTCTACGAGCAGTACTTC